The 13 T cell receptor beta chains in this list originate from one sample, sequenced in a study of T cells in Graves' hyperthyroidism and ophthalmopathy. Researchers amplified the TCR beta CDR3 regions from RNA transcripts. In the first-round RT-PCR of the TCR CDR3, the HTBI primer set was used. One entry per CDR3 protein results from TCRdb running MiXCR on the multiplex PCR reads. The table shows about 270,000 distinct CDR3 sequences, with 25% to 30% occurring only once. Sample: blood. The receptors come from a man aged 35-49 years with Graves' hyperthyroidism that later progressed to Graves' ophthalmopathy.

Details on this clonotype: Sequence at one end of the junction differs from germline and may be a read error. The chain recombines TRBV9 with TRBJ2-7; D gene ambiguous. CDR1 and CDR2 (germline): SGDLS, YYNGEE. The CDR3 runs to 14 residues. CDR3 protein: CASSVVSGSDEQYF. CDR3 nucleotides: TGTGCCAGCAGCGTAGTTTCCGGCTCCGACGAGCAGTACTTC.

This clonotype was found many times. The chain uses TRBV30 and TRBJ2-4, with D perhaps TRBD1 (6 bases). V shed 0 bases and J shed 5 bases, with 11 bases lying between them. CDR1 and CDR2 from the germline V gene are GTSNPN and SVGIG (reference sequence). CDR3 length: 14 residues. CDR3 DNA sequence: TGTGCCTGGAGTGTAAAAGGGGGACAAAACATTCAGTACTTC. Translation gives CAWSVKGGQNIQYF.

This clonotype was observed many times. Sequence at one end of the junction differs from germline and may be a read error. The chain combines TRBV7-7 with TRBJ2-2; tentatively, D is TRBD1 (6 bases). Germline lookup yields CDR1 SSHAT and CDR2 FNYEAQ (reference sequence). This CDR3 is built from 16 residues. CDR3 in DNA: TGTGCTAGCAGCCCCCCAGGGGTGACTACCATCGGGGAGCTGTTTTTT. Translation gives CASSPPGVTTIGELFF.

This clonotype came up many times. The V call is TRBV4-1, the J call TRBJ2-2; TRBD2 aligns across 14 bases. With V trimmed by 0 bases and J by 5 bases, 5 bases remained unmatched. This CDR3 is 18 amino acids long. From germline, CDR1 is MGHRA and CDR2 YSYEKL. The CDR3, as DNA: TGCGCCAGCAGCCAAGAGGGACTAGCGGGAGTTCGGACCGGGGAGCTGTTTTTT. The encoded protein is CASSQEGLAGVRTGELFF.

This clonotype was detected many times. The V gene is TRBV20-1, the J gene TRBJ2-5, with TRBD1 as a possible D gene (8 bases). This CDR3 is built from 15 residues. The germline V and J ends were trimmed by 5 bases and 4 bases, with 20 bases remaining between them. The V gene's germline CDR1 is DFQATT and CDR2 SNEGSKA (reference sequence). The CDR3: CSAHPSTGGGETQYF. CDR3 sequence (DNA): TGCAGTGCTCATCCCTCTACAGGGGGGGGAGAGACCCAGTACTTC.

This clonotype was seen at least ten times. V is TRBV20-1 and J is TRBJ1-2; 7 bases fit TRBD1. The CDR3 contains 14 residues. V lost 4 bases to trimming and J lost 8 bases; unmatched junction nucleotides: 13. CDR1 and CDR2 from the germline V gene are DFQATT and SNEGSKA (reference sequence). The CDR3 region is CSAIYRGPGQGYTF. In nucleotides, the CDR3 is TGCAGTGCTATCTACAGGGGCCCGGGCCAAGGCTACACCTTC.

The rearrangement links TRBV6-1 to TRBJ1-2; tentative D call: TRBD1 (5 bases). The germline gives CDR1 MNHNS, CDR2 SASEGT. CDR3 length equals 14 residues. V lost 7 bases and J lost 8, with 20 bases in between. CDR3 sequence reads: CASTSAQALAGYTF. The CDR3 coding sequence is TGTGCCAGCACCTCCGCACAGGCGCTAGCAGGCTACACCTTC.

This clonotype has ten or more counts. J is TRBJ1-1 and V is TRBV9; D is uncertain. The CDR3 is made up of 15 amino acids. V dropped 0 bases and J dropped 0 bases, with 9 bases sitting between them. Germline-derived CDR1 and CDR2 are SGDLS and YYNGEE. CDR3 bases: TGTGCCAGCAGCGTAGCGGGCAGGATGAACACTGAAGCTTTCTTT. Translated: CASSVAGRMNTEAFF.

The table lists this clonotype with many counts. The V call is TRBV15, the J call TRBJ2-7; D may correspond to TRBD1 or TRBD2 (6 bases each). V lost 3 bases, J lost 7 bases, and 19 bases lay in between. In germline, CDR1 is LNHNV, CDR2 YYDKDF (reference sequence). The CDR3 runs to 15 residues. The CDR3, as DNA: TGTGCCACCAGCAGGGAAGGGGGGATTGGGGGGGAGCAGTACTTC. Protein product: CATSREGGIGGEQYF.

This clonotype was seen repeatedly, ten times or more. The chain couples TRBV7-9 to TRBJ2-5, with 10 bases identical to TRBD2. Germline lookup yields CDR1 SEHNR and CDR2 FQNEAQ (reference sequence). This CDR3 spans 15 amino acids. The junction had 3 bases not matched to a gene; V was cut back by 1 base and J by 4 bases. The DNA for the CDR3 is TGTGCCAGCAGCTTAGGGCTAGCGGGAGCAGAGACCCAGTACTTC. Residues: CASSLGLAGAETQYF.

This clonotype appeared many times. With a much larger clone just one base away, this may be a read error. The chain carries TRBV5-1 and TRBJ1-2; TRBD1 matches at 7 bases. This CDR3 spans 15 amino acids. CDR1 and CDR2 from the germline V gene are SGHRS and YFSETQ. V lost 5 bases to trimming and J lost 1 base; unmatched junction nucleotides: 8. CDR3 region: CASRSDRVGNYGYTF. CDR3 bases: TGCGCCAGCAGATCTGACAGGGTGGGTAACTATGGCTACACCTTC. The variable domain in full, with the rest retrieved from reference TRBV5-1 and TRBJ1-2, is KAGVTQTPRYLIKTRGQQVTLSCSPISGHRSVSWYQQTPGQGLQFLFEYFSETQRNKGNFPGRFSGRQFSNSRSEMNVSTLELGDSALYLCASRSDRVGNYGYTFGSGTRLTVV.

This clonotype was found many times. The rearrangement uses TRBV24-1 and TRBJ1-2; 9 positions match TRBD1. The germline V gene encodes CDR1 KGHDR and CDR2 SFDVKD. The CDR3 has 14 residues. The trim removed 4 bases at V and 5 bases at J, leaving 4 bases unmatched. CDR3 nucleotides: TGTGCCACCAGTGAACCGGGACAGGGTTATGGCTACACCTTC. Protein: CATSEPGQGYGYTF.

This clonotype was found once. This sequence joins TRBV28 and TRBJ2-2; TRBD1 might be the D (5 bases). Trimming pared 6 bases from V and 3 bases from J, leaving 20 bases between. The CDR3 sequence is 17 residues long. Germline V gene sequence: CDR1 MDHEN, CDR2 SYDVKM. CDR3 in DNA: TGTGCCAGCAGCTTGGATCCGGGCCAAGGGGACACCGGGGAGCTGTTTTTT. Translating gives CASSLDPGQGDTGELFF. The whole variable domain, filled in from reference TRBV28 and TRBJ2-2, reads DVKVTQSSRYLVKRTGEKVFLECVQDMDHENMFWYRQDPGLGLRLIYFSYDVKMKEKGDIPEGYSVSREKKERFSLILESASTNQTSMYLCASSLDPGQGDTGELFFGEGSRLTVL.